A selection of T cell receptor beta chains follows, all from one sample in a study of cytomegalovirus exposure and HLA in healthy donors. The assay was immunoSEQ multiplex PCR, and TCRdb's table has in-frame clones only and misses some. In the table there are approximately 130,000 clones, around 75% of which are singletons. Material for sequencing was PBMCs. These receptors all come from a woman in her forties or fifties in good health and CMV-seropositive. CDR3s include the opening cysteine and the closing phenylalanine or tryptophan. A D gene is named only where the DNA matches it firmly. Clone sizes are given selectively: once, few, many, or a class where the clone is expanded.

v_call cdr3_length clone_size d_call cdr3_aa
TRBV9 12 NA TRBD1 CASNRGNYGYTF
TRBV2 17 NA TRBD1 CASSVNRGIGANYGYTF
TRBV7-2 14 NA TRBD2 CASSGTSGTPRPYF
TRBV10-3 12 NA NA CAIRDSYNEQFF
TRBV7-3 14 few NA CASSLMGGAAEAFF
TRBV7-9 14 once NA CASSPQGSSYEQYF
TRBV5-1 15 NA TRBD2 CASSLVLAGYNEQFF
TRBV6-5 14 NA NA CASSYSSAKEIQYF
TRBV7-9 16 NA NA CASSLAGVRASNEQFF
TRBV7-6 15 NA NA CASSLSGRVFYGYTF
TRBV25-1 14 NA NA CASRRWAGDYEQYF
TRBV11-2 17 few TRBD2 CASSSRLAGGVTDTQYF
TRBV6-5 14 NA NA CASSTGVGSYEQYF
TRBV5-1 16 NA TRBD2 CASSWRLAGGSETQYF
TRBV7-9 15 NA NA CASSFSQRGQDTQYF
TRBV5-1 18 NA NA CASSPSGAYYDSYNEQFF
TRBV18 15 NA TRBD2 CASSPPSGSRDEQFF
TRBV7-9 14 NA TRBD2 CASSLVAGGDTQYF
TRBV12-2 15 few NA CASRLKGVANEKLFF
TRBV5-4 13 NA NA CASSLSGTDTQYF
TRBV6-5 14 NA NA CASSEQGGITEAFF
TRBV6-1 12 NA TRBD1 CASRRTGNGYTF
TRBV5-6 13 NA NA CASSFGRAYEQYF
TRBV7-9 14 once NA CASTAGWMNTEAFF
TRBV29-1 12 NA NA CSVVKAVGGYTF
TRBV4-3 14 NA NA CASSQAWKGVEAFF
TRBV6-1 13 NA NA CASSSYSNQPQHF
TRBV14 17 NA TRBD1 CASSQDRPRDRDQPQHF
TRBV18 14 NA NA CASSPPAYQETQYF